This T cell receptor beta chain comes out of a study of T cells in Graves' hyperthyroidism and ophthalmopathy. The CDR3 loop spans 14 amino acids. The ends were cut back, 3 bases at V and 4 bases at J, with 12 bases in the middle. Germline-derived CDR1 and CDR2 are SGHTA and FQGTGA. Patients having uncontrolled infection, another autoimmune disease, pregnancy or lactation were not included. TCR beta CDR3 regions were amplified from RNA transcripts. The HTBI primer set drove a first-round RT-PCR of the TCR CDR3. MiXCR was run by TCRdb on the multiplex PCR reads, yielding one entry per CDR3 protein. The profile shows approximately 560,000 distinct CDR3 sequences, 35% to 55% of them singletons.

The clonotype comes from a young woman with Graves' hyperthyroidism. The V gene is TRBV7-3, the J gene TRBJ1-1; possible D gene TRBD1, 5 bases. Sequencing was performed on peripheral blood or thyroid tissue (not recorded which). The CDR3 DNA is TGTGCCAGCAGCTTCCGCAGGGAGGTCACTGAAGCTTTCTTT. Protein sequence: CASSFRREVTEAFF. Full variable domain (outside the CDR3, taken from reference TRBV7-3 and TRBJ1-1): GAGVSQTPSNKVTEKGKYVELRCDPISGHTALYWYRQSLGQGPEFLIYFQGTGAADDSGLPNDRFFAVRPEGSVSTLKIQRTERGDSAVYLCASSFRREVTEAFFGQGTRLTVV.